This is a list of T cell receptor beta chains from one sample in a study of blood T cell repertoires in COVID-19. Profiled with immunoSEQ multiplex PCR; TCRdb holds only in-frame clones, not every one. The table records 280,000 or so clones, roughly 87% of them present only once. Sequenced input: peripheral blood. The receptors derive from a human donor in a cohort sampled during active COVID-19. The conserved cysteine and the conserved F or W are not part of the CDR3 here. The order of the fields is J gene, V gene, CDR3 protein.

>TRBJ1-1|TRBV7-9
ASSLLTGLRGTEAF
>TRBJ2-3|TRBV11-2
ASSLAGRLAGVITDTQY
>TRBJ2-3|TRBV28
ATQGFVRTDTQY
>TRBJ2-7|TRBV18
ASSRQYAYEQY
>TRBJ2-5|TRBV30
AWMRETQY
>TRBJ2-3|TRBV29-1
SVDPGGTDTQY
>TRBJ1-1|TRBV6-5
ASSPQTGMNTEAF
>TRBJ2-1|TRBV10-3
AGAGAGAEQF
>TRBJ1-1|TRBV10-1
ATSRGNEAF
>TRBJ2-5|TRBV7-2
ASSFRLETSGRETQY
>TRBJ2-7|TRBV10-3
ASEGVGEQY
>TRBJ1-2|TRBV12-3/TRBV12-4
ASKDMIYGYT
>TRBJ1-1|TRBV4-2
ASSLGDRNGEAF
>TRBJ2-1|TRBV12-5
ASGLGLGGRVYSYNEQF
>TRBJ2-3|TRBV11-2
ASSNSGRAEADTQY
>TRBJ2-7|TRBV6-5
ASGSSGFSYEQY
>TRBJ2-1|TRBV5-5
ASSLAPAGGSFEQF
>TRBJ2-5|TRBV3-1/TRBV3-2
ASSHSLGGETQY
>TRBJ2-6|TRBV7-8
ASSFPTGGGSGANVLT
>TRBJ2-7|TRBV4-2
ASSQDQRSSYEQY
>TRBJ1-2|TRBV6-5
ASSWDSLNYGYT
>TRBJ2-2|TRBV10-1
ASSRDSTGELF
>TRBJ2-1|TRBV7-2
ASSPRDSRNEQF
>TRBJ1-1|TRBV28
ASSPRGAPETEAF
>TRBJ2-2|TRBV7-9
ASSHPAASGGRSTGELF
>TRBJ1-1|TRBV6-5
ASTQGPNTEAF
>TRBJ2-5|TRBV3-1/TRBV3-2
ASSPHQGKETQY
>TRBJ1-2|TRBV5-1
ASRVTGYGYT
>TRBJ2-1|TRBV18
ASSPQTSGSNEQF
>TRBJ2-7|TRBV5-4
ASSWGQGTYEQY
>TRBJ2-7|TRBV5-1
ASSLETGPYYEQY
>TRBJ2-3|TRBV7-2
ASSAHSSGSWADTQY
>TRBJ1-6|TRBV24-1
ATSDFPNSPLH
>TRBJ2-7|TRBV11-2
ASSSYEQY
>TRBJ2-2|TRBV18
ASSPVAPTGELF
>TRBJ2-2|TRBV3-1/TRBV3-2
ASRQGPFYRTAKKGTGELF
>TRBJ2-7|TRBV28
ASGTAREQY
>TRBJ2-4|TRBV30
AWNYGGRQVLY
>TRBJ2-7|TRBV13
ASSLASRLALDYEQY
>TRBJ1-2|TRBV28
ASSLSQGAVNYGYT
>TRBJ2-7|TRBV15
ATSRKREGIYEQY
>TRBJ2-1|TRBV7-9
ASSPGEGTRHEQF
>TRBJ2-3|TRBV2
ASSGDRASDTQY
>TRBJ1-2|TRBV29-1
SVEARQAQNYGYT
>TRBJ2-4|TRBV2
ASSPRGSNIQY
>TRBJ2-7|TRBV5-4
ASSLRRARSGQGTYEQY
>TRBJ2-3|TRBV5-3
ARSLVLAVSSTDTQY
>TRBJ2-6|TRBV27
ASSLMAASSGANVLT
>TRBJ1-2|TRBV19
ASSRQGAGYGYT
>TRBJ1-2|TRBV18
ASSPQAVGTGRGYT
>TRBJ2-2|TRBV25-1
ASSEVLTGELF
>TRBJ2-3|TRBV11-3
ASSLGGFSDTQY
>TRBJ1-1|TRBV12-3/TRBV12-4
ASSFLVDAEAF